These 23 T cell receptor beta chains were sequenced from one sample in a study of response to subunit inactivated influenza vaccine. In TCRdb, the RT-PCR reads were re-called with MiXCR into one record per CDR3 protein. The sample gives hundreds of thousands of distinct CDR3 sequences, 12% to 15% of which show up once; around 7.6% is in the top ten. The sequencing used PBMCs from blood, collected around 14 days before vaccination. The receptors come from a man between 45 and 60 years old who received an inactivated influenza vaccine.

This clonotype has a handful of counts. This chain links TRBV27 with TRBJ2-7; no clear D. V lost 3 bases and J 2 bases, leaving 14 bases between the germline ends. Germline V gene sequence: CDR1 MNHEY, CDR2 SMNVEV (reference sequence). The CDR3 has 15 residues. Here the CDR3 reads CASSLSGSGAYEQYF. CDR3 DNA: TGTGCCAGCAGTTTGTCGGGCTCGGGTGCCTACGAGCAGTACTTC.

The chain links TRBV2 to TRBJ1-5; D is perhaps TRBD1 (6 bases). Germline assignment: CDR1 SNHLY and CDR2 FYNNEI. The CDR3 runs 15 residues. V was trimmed by 1 base and J by 6 bases, leaving 13 bases between them. The CDR3 region is CASSEGAGVGQPQHF. CDR3 bases: TGTGCCAGCAGTGAAGGGGCAGGGGTGGGTCAGCCCCAGCATTTT.

The J gene is TRBJ2-3, the V gene TRBV4-3, with D perhaps TRBD2 (7 bases). The CDR3 sequence is 17 residues long. V shed 0 bases and J shed 4 bases, with 17 bases lying between them. Per the germline V gene, CDR1 is LGHNA and CDR2 is YSLEER. CDR3 region: CASSQEGRGGGADTQYF. DNA for the CDR3: TGCGCCAGCAGCCAAGAAGGAAGGGGCGGGGGCGCAGATACGCAGTATTTT.

This chain links TRBV9 with TRBJ2-2; no firm D call. The germline gives CDR1 SGDLS, CDR2 YYNGEE. This CDR3 is built from 14 residues. Trimming stripped 3 bases from V and 3 bases from J, with 9 bases between. CDR3 sequence (DNA): TGTGCCAGCAGCGCAAACATAGACACCGGGGAGCTGTTTTTT. It codes for CASSANIDTGELFF.

This clonotype was counted between two and nine times. This chain connects TRBV19 to TRBJ2-1; no clear D. Germline V lookup: CDR1 LNHDA, CDR2 SQIVND (reference sequence). V dropped 6 bases and J dropped 5 bases, with 20 bases sitting between them. The CDR3 has 16 residues. CDR3 DNA: TGTGCCAGTAGGTTTAGGGCAGAGGATCCCCACAATGAGCAGTTCTTC. Protein product: CASRFRAEDPHNEQFF.

The sample holds a few counts of this clonotype. The chain is built from TRBV20-1 and TRBJ2-1; maybe TRBD2 (5 bases). Germline loops: CDR1 DFQATT, CDR2 SNEGSKA (reference sequence). Trimming stripped 8 bases from V and 4 bases from J, with 15 bases between. This CDR3 comprises 13 residues. This CDR3 is CSLRGSPYNEQFF. The CDR3, as DNA: TGCAGTCTCCGGGGATCACCTTACAATGAGCAGTTCTTC.

This chain joins TRBV5-8 and TRBJ1-2; D call uncertain. The V and J ends lost 2 bases and 2 bases respectively, with 13 bases between them. Germline CDR1 is SGHTS and CDR2 is YDEGEE. CDR3 length: 15 residues. CDR3 region: CASSLSSVQNYGYTF. DNA of the CDR3: TGTGCCAGCAGCTTAAGCTCCGTACAAAACTATGGCTACACCTTC.

This clonotype has a handful of counts. The junction shows a germline mismatch at one end, possibly a read error. The J gene is TRBJ2-7, the V gene TRBV20-1; 7 bases agree with TRBD2. CDR1 is DFQATT and CDR2 is SNEGSKA in the germline V gene (reference sequence). This CDR3 is 11 amino acids long. CDR3 DNA: TGCAGTGCCAACTTCCTCGGGACTAAACATTTC. It codes for CSANFLGTKHF.

This clonotype has ten or more counts. The rearrangement links TRBV3-1 to TRBJ2-1; 11 nucleotides line up with TRBD2. CDR1 and CDR2 from the germline V gene are LGHDT and YNNKEL (reference sequence). CDR3 size: 15 residues. Trimming took 4 bases from V and 9 from J; bases not matched to a gene: 8. The CDR3 DNA reads TGTGCCAGCAGCCCTCCACTAGCGGGAGCGCCTGAGCAGTTCTTC. Translated, it gives CASSPPLAGAPEQFF.

In its sample, this clonotype was seen a few times. V gene TRBV29-1 combines with J gene TRBJ2-2; D remains ambiguous. This CDR3 is built from 13 residues. Trimming took 3 bases from V and 4 from J, leaving 9 bases between them. Germline V CDR1 and CDR2: SQVTM, ANQGSEA. The CDR3 protein is CSVDEPITGELFF. DNA for the CDR3: TGCAGCGTTGACGAACCGATCACCGGGGAGCTGTTTTTT.

This clonotype was counted once. This sequence joins TRBV3-1 and TRBJ2-7; TRBD2 agrees at 8 bases. With 8 bases clipped from V and 2 bases from J, the junction kept 14 bases outside the gene matches. The CDR3 length is 16 residues. Germline V gene sequence: CDR1 LGHDT, CDR2 YNNKEL (reference sequence). The CDR3 loop reads CASQGSGRSSPYEQYF. In DNA form, the CDR3 reads TGTGCCAGCCAAGGGAGCGGGAGATCGTCCCCCTACGAGCAGTACTTC.

This chain links TRBV6-1 with TRBJ1-6; 7 nucleotides agree with TRBD1. V gave up 9 bases and J gave up 7 bases; unmatched junction bases: 9. The germline V gene encodes CDR1 MNHNS and CDR2 SASEGT. CDR3 length equals 14 residues. The CDR3 is CASRGGTENSPLHF. The CDR3 nucleotides read TGTGCCAGTCGTGGCGGGACAGAAAATTCACCCCTCCACTTT.

In its sample, this clonotype was seen a few times. V and J are TRBV7-9 and TRBJ2-5; perhaps TRBD2 as D (6 bases). This CDR3 is 17 amino acids long. Deletions cut 6 bases from V and 5 bases from J, with 25 bases between. Germline V gene lookup returns CDR1 SEHNR and CDR2 FQNEAQ (reference sequence). The CDR3 spells CASRPTSLRNGGETQYF. In DNA form, the CDR3 reads TGTGCCAGCAGGCCGACTTCGCTTAGAAATGGAGGGGAGACCCAGTACTTC. The whole variable domain, filled in from reference TRBV7-9 and TRBJ2-5, reads DTGVSQNPRHKITKRGQNVTFRCDPISEHNRLYWYRQTLGQGPEFLTYFQNEAQLEKSRLLSDRFSAERPKGSFSTLEIQRTEQGDSAMYLCASRPTSLRNGGETQYFGPGTRLLVL.

This clonotype was counted only a few times. The chain employs TRBV5-1 and TRBJ2-1; 11 nucleotides line up with TRBD2. Germline assignment: CDR1 SGHRS and CDR2 YFSETQ. CDR3 length: 14 amino acids. V shed 0 bases, J shed 8 bases, and the junction held 1 base outside the gene matches. The CDR3 nucleotides are TGCGCCAGCAGCTTGGCACTAGCGGGAGATGAGCAGTTCTTC. Protein sequence: CASSLALAGDEQFF.

This clonotype was recorded a few times. The V call is TRBV5-1, the J call TRBJ2-1; D ambiguous. V lost 0 bases and J 8 bases, leaving 6 bases between the germline ends. The CDR3 sequence is 12 residues long. Per the germline V gene, CDR1 is SGHRS and CDR2 is YFSETQ. CDR3 amino acids: CASSLVYDEQFF. The CDR3 nucleotides read TGCGCCAGCAGCTTGGTTTATGATGAGCAGTTCTTC.

This clonotype was found many times. This rearrangement joins TRBV12-3 or TRBV12-4 to TRBJ2-7, with TRBD2 matching over 7 bases. V trimming: 6 bases; J trimming: 4 bases; junction bases outside the gene matches: 15. The CDR3 runs 16 residues. The CDR3 sequence: CASSTRASGSMYEQYF. CDR3 bases: TGTGCCAGCAGCACCAGGGCTAGCGGTAGTATGTACGAGCAGTACTTC.

The chain combines TRBV7-2 with TRBJ1-5; maybe TRBD1 (6 bases). This CDR3 region has 14 residues. Per the germline V gene, CDR1 is SGHTA and CDR2 is FQGNSA. V was trimmed by 1 base and J by 5 bases, leaving 9 bases between them. DNA for the CDR3: TGTGCCAGCAGCTTAGATGGGGGCTATCAGCCCCAGCATTTT. It codes for CASSLDGGYQPQHF.

The chain joins TRBV29-1 to TRBJ2-1; TRBD2 aligns across 7 bases. V trimming: 3 bases; J trimming: 6 bases; junction bases outside the gene matches: 11. CDR3 size: 15 residues. Germline CDR1 reads SQVTM; CDR2 reads ANQGSEA. CDR3 loop: CSVDQGGRDGNEQFF. CDR3 bases: TGCAGCGTTGATCAGGGAGGGCGGGACGGCAATGAGCAGTTCTTC.

This clonotype was seen at least ten times. This chain uses TRBV15 with TRBJ2-7; the match to TRBD1 covers 8 bases. J was trimmed by 3 bases and V by 1 base; bases with no gene match: 2. This CDR3 is 14 amino acids long. In germline, CDR1 is LNHNV, CDR2 YYDKDF (reference sequence). For the CDR3, the DNA is TGTGCCACCAGCAGAGCCGGACAGGGCTACGAGCAGTACTTC. Translated, it gives CATSRAGQGYEQYF.

At least ten counts were recorded for this clonotype. The CDR3 nucleotides are TGCAGTGCCAGGGGACCGAATACCTACAATGAGCAGTTCTTC. Its protein is CSARGPNTYNEQFF. The chain links TRBV20-1 to TRBJ2-1; D perhaps matches TRBD1 (6 bases). Germline-derived CDR1 and CDR2 are DFQATT and SNEGSKA (reference sequence). V was pared by 6 bases and J by 2 bases, with 14 bases between. CDR3 length: 14 amino acids.

This clonotype was seen more than once but under ten times. The chain combines TRBV21-1 with TRBJ2-5; the table gives TRBD2 as D, unverified against the DNA. TRBV21-1 is a recognized pseudogene. CDR3 length: 14 residues. CDR3 nucleotides: TGTGCCAGCAGCACTACCGGGGGGGAAGAGACCCAGTACTTC. It codes for CASSTTGGEETQYF.

This clonotype has a single count. The genes are TRBV13 and TRBJ2-7; D unresolved. CDR3 length: 14 residues. CDR1 PRHDT and CDR2 FYEKMQ come from the germline V gene (reference sequence). Deletions cut 5 bases from V and 6 bases from J, with 17 bases between. Here the CDR3 DNA reads TGTGCCAGCAGCCCCCGCTTGTATCGGAGCGAGCAGTACTTC. Translated, it gives CASSPRLYRSEQYF. The whole variable domain, remainder taken from reference TRBV13 and TRBJ2-7, is AAGVIQSPRHLIKEKRETATLKCYPIPRHDTVYWYQQGPGQDPQFLISFYEKMQSDKGSIPDRFSAQQFSDYHSELNMSSLELGDSALYFCASSPRLYRSEQYFGPGTRLTVT.

This clonotype has only a few counts. In DNA form, the CDR3 reads TGCAGTGCTAGTGAACAGGGGGCGCAGACTGGCTACACCTTC. Its translation is CSASEQGAQTGYTF. The rearrangement joins TRBV20-1 to TRBJ1-2, with 9 bases aligning to TRBD1. Trimming took 3 bases from V and 7 from J; bases not matched to a gene: 9. Per the germline V gene, CDR1 is DFQATT and CDR2 is SNEGSKA (reference sequence). CDR3 length: 14 amino acids.